This T cell receptor (beta chain) was captured in a study of blood T cell repertoires in COVID-19. TCRdb's table, derived via immunoSEQ multiplex PCR, lists solely in-frame clones and lacks some. The top ten hold roughly 8.2% of the sample, which has some 110,000 clones, about 85% seen once. This CDR3 comprises 12 residues. Looked up from germline, CDR1 is SGHRS and CDR2 is YFSETQ. Deletions cut 4 bases from V and 4 bases from J, with 6 bases between. The sequencing input was peripheral blood. This clonotype originated in a human donor in a cohort sampled during active COVID-19. The chain carries TRBV5-1 and TRBJ1-3; D unresolved. The CDR3 region is CASSQYGNTIYF. CDR3 nucleotides: TGCGCCAGCAGCCAGTACGGAAACACCATATATTTT.